Listed below are T cell receptor beta chains from one sample, sequenced in a study of T cell responses to AZD1222 COVID-19 vaccine. Using immunoSEQ multiplex PCR, the repertoire was profiled, and TCRdb retains in-frame clones only, with some absent. Of about 150,000 clones listed, about nine tenths are singletons. Sequencing used peripheral blood, obtained on day 0 of MenACWY control vaccination. Receptor source: an adult in good health. The CDR3 runs from the conserved cysteine through the conserved F or W. D genes are given only for firm matches. Size is omitted from some rows. Given values are once, few, many or a class for expanded clones.

TRBV6-5	TRBJ1-5	TRBD1	few	TGTGCCAGCAGGGGACAGGCCAATCAGCCCCAGCATTTT	CASRGQANQPQHF
TRBV5-1	TRBJ2-5	-	-	TGCGCCAGCAGGACACCCCCCCAAGAGACCCAGTACTTC	CASRTPPQETQYF
TRBV19	TRBJ1-5	-	-	TGTGCCAGTAGTATATACCAGGGGACTCAGCCCCAGCATTTT	CASSIYQGTQPQHF
TRBV3-1/TRBV3-2	TRBJ2-5	TRBD1	-	TGTGCCAGCAGCCAAGAGGACAGGGACCAAGAGACCCAGTACTTC	CASSQEDRDQETQYF
TRBV5-1	TRBJ2-7	-	-	TGCGCCAGCAGCTTGGAGGCGTTAGGGAACGAGCAGTACTTC	CASSLEALGNEQYF
TRBV28	TRBJ2-7	-	-	TGTGCCAGCAGTTCTGGGACGGGCTCCTACGAGCAGTACTTC	CASSSGTGSYEQYF
TRBV7-7	TRBJ2-3	-	-	TGTGCTAGCAGCTTAAACAGCTACACAGATACGCAGTATTTT	CASSLNSYTDTQYF
TRBV6-6	TRBJ2-3	-	-	TGTGCCAGCAGCCCTCACGGCGGAGGCACAGATACGCAGTATTTT	CASSPHGGGTDTQYF
TRBV6-1	TRBJ1-4	-	-	TGTGCCAGCAGTGAAGCGCACGCAGCCTTCAATGAAAAACTGTTTTTT	CASSEAHAAFNEKLFF
TRBV19	TRBJ1-2	-	-	TGTGCCTCCGGGACCCGGCCGAACTATGGCTACACCTTC	CASGTRPNYGYTF
TRBV6-5	TRBJ2-5	-	-	TGTGCCAGCAGTTACTCAGGATTAGAGGAGACCCAGTACTTC	CASSYSGLEETQYF
TRBV25-1	TRBJ1-2	-	few	TGTGCCAGCAGTGAAAGGAAACAGGGAGGTGGCTACACCTTC	CASSERKQGGGYTF
TRBV12-3/TRBV12-4	TRBJ1-2	-	-	TGTGCCAGCAGTTTAGGGACCTTCTATGGCTACACCTTC	CASSLGTFYGYTF
TRBV7-9	TRBJ1-4	-	-	TGTGCCAGCAGCTTAGGTCAGAGTTATGAAAAACTGTTTTTT	CASSLGQSYEKLFF
TRBV29-1	TRBJ1-1	TRBD1	-	TGCAGCGTTTACCCACAGGGGGCGGGAAACACTGAAGCTTTCTTT	CSVYPQGAGNTEAFF
TRBV5-4	TRBJ2-3	TRBD1	-	TGTGCCAGCAGCAAGGGACAGGGTGCAACAGATACGCAGTATTTT	CASSKGQGATDTQYF
TRBV4-3	TRBJ1-6	TRBD1	-	TGCGCCAGCAGCCAAGTACCCGGGACAGGCTATTCACCCCTCCACTTT	CASSQVPGTGYSPLHF
TRBV3-1/TRBV3-2	TRBJ1-2	TRBD1	-	TGTGCCAGCAGCCAAGTACAGGGGAGGGGGTATGGCTACACCTTC	CASSQVQGRGYGYTF
TRBV18	TRBJ1-4	-	-	TGTGCCAGCTCCACCACGCGGGGGACTAATGAAAAACTGTTTTTT	CASSTTRGTNEKLFF
TRBV7-2	TRBJ1-6	-	few	TGTGCCAGCAGCTTTGGATCACCCCTCCACTTT	CASSFGSPLHF
TRBV5-8	TRBJ1-6	-	-	TGTGCCAGCAGCTTCCTGGTTGGGGTACGGTCACCCCTCCACTTT	CASSFLVGVRSPLHF
TRBV28	TRBJ1-5	TRBD1	-	TGTGCCAGCAGATTAGACAGGGATTATAGCAATCAGCCCCAGCATTTT	CASRLDRDYSNQPQHF
TRBV6-1	TRBJ2-1	TRBD2	few	TGTGCCAGCAGTGCGACTAGCGGGAGACTCTCCTACAATGAGCAGTTCTTC	CASSATSGRLSYNEQFF
TRBV20-1	TRBJ1-1	-	-	TGCAGTGCTAGAGATCGGGTGGCTTTCTTT	CSARDRVAFF
TRBV7-3	TRBJ2-3	-	-	TGTGCCAGCAGCTTAACGGTGGGGGATTCAGATACGCAGTATTTT	CASSLTVGDSDTQYF
TRBV27	TRBJ2-1	-	-	TGTGCCAGCGGCGCAGGACCGGAAGAGCAGTTCTTC	CASGAGPEEQFF
TRBV14	TRBJ1-4	TRBD1	few	TGTGCCAGCAGCCAAGAGCCCGGGACAGGGGTCGAAAAACTGTTTTTT	CASSQEPGTGVEKLFF
TRBV9	TRBJ2-7	-	once	TGTGCCAGCAGCGTAGACTCTACCTACGAGCAGTACTTC	CASSVDSTYEQYF
TRBV14	TRBJ1-1	-	-	TGTGCCAGCAGCCAGGGCTACACTGAAGCTTTCTTT	CASSQGYTEAFF
TRBV5-8	TRBJ1-2	TRBD1	-	TGTGCCAGCCCGGACAGGCGAGAAGCTAACTATGGCTACACCTTC	CASPDRREANYGYTF
TRBV12-3/TRBV12-4	TRBJ2-1	-	once	TGTGCCAGCAGTGCCCGGGACTTTGGTGAGCAGTTCTTC	CASSARDFGEQFF
TRBV19	TRBJ1-1	-	-	TGTGCCAGTAGTATGGCAGGGATGACTGAAGCTTTCTTT	CASSMAGMTEAFF
TRBV19	TRBJ1-4	TRBD1	-	TGTGCCAGTTCGGACAGGTTTAATGAAAAACTGTTTTTT	CASSDRFNEKLFF
TRBV18	TRBJ1-4	TRBD1	-	TGTGCCAGCTCGTCCGGGACAGGGGGTGAAAAACTGTTTTTT	CASSSGTGGEKLFF
TRBV24-1	TRBJ1-2	TRBD1	-	TGTGCCACCAGTGTCCAGGGGGACACCTTC	CATSVQGDTF
TRBV18	TRBJ2-5	-	-	TGTGCCAGCTCACCGCCCCGACGCGAGACCCAGTACTTC	CASSPPRRETQYF
TRBV7-2	TRBJ1-2	TRBD1	once	TGTGCCAGCGCCCCGGGACAGGGCAATGGCTACACCTTC	CASAPGQGNGYTF
TRBV19	TRBJ1-4	-	-	TGTGCCAGTAGGGAACTGGGGACGGTAACTAATGAAAAACTGTTTTTT	CASRELGTVTNEKLFF
TRBV5-1	TRBJ2-1	-	-	TGCGCCAGCAGCTTGGATGCCAATGAGCAGTTCTTC	CASSLDANEQFF
TRBV7-6	TRBJ2-7	-	-	TGTGCCAGCAGCTTGGGGGGACCCTCCTACGAGCAGTACTTC	CASSLGGPSYEQYF
TRBV27	TRBJ1-1	-	once	TGTGCCACCGCCCCCCGGTGGGGGAGAACAACTGAAGCTTTCTTT	CATAPRWGRTTEAFF
TRBV19	TRBJ2-1	TRBD2	-	TGTGCCAGTAGCCAACTAGCGGGACGCTACAATGAGCAGTTCTTC	CASSQLAGRYNEQFF
TRBV2	TRBJ2-1	TRBD1	few	TGTGCCAGCAGCGAGACAGGGGCCAGTGAGCAGTTCTTC	CASSETGASEQFF
TRBV21-1	TRBJ2-7	-	-	TGTGCCAGCAGCCCCCAAAGTGACCTAGGGCACGGGAGTAGCTACGAGCAGTACTTC	CASSPQSDLGHGSSYEQYF
TRBV12-3/TRBV12-4	TRBJ1-5	-	-	TGTGCCAGCAGTTTAGCGGACCCGTGGCCCCAGCATTTT	CASSLADPWPQHF
TRBV4-3	TRBJ1-2	-	-	TGCGCCAGCAGCCAAGAAGGGCCTGGGGGCAGGGACTATGGCTACACCTTC	CASSQEGPGGRDYGYTF
TRBV5-5	TRBJ1-1	-	-	TGTGCCAGCAGTCGCCTTAGCGGGAACACTGAAGCTTTCTTT	CASSRLSGNTEAFF
TRBV12-5	TRBJ1-4	TRBD1	-	TGTGCTAGTGGTTTGGGACAGGGCGAAAAACTGTTTTTT	CASGLGQGEKLFF
TRBV5-5	TRBJ1-1	-	-	TGTGCCAGCAGCTTAGGGCACAAGACTGAAGCTTTCTTT	CASSLGHKTEAFF
TRBV2	TRBJ1-2	-	-	TGTGCCAGCAGTGAAAGTAGGGACGTCGGAGGCTACACCTTC	CASSESRDVGGYTF
TRBV7-9	TRBJ2-3	TRBD2	-	TGTGCCAGCAGCTTAGAAGCGGGAGGGTCTTGGGGCACAGATACGCAGTATTTT	CASSLEAGGSWGTDTQYF
TRBV7-9	TRBJ1-3	-	-	TGTGCCAGCAGCTTTCCTGGGGACACCATATATTTT	CASSFPGDTIYF
TRBV6-5	TRBJ2-1	-	-	TGTGCCAGCAGTCGGTCGGGTGGGCACAATGAGCAGTTCTTC	CASSRSGGHNEQFF
TRBV7-2	TRBJ2-3	-	-	TGTGCCAGCAGCCAGAGCGGGTTCACAGATACGCAGTATTTT	CASSQSGFTDTQYF